This is a list of T cell receptor beta chains from one sample in a study of shared clonotypes between healthy human individuals. Only in-frame clones appear in the TCRdb table, and some are missing; sequencing was by immunoSEQ multiplex PCR. The sample lists some 200,000 clones, 85% to 95% occurring once. Sequenced material: naive CD4+ T cells sorted from blood. Source of these receptors: a woman aged 30 to 39 in good health. The CDR3 runs from the conserved cysteine through the conserved F or W. A D gene is named only where the DNA matches it firmly. A clone size is listed for some rows: how often the clone was seen (once, few, many), or a class if it is expanded.

v_gene	d_gene	j_gene	abundance	CDR3aa	CDR3nt
TRBV15	-	TRBJ1-2	-	CATSTSQTGHYGYTF	TGTGCCACCAGCACCAGCCAAACAGGACACTATGGCTACACCTTC
TRBV28	-	TRBJ1-2	-	CASSWEGGGGYTF	TGTGCCAGCAGTTGGGAGGGGGGCGGAGGCTACACCTTC
TRBV30	TRBD2	TRBJ2-7	-	CAWSHPGVAGVLGEQYF	TGTGCCTGGAGTCATCCGGGAGTAGCGGGAGTATTGGGTGAGCAGTACTTC
TRBV7-9	TRBD1	TRBJ2-7	-	CASSSRDRGVYEQYF	TGTGCCAGCAGCTCCCGGGACAGGGGAGTCTACGAGCAGTACTTC
TRBV6-1	-	TRBJ2-2	-	CASSEVQAAGELFF	TGTGCCAGCAGTGAGGTACAGGCGGCCGGGGAGCTGTTTTTT
TRBV19	-	TRBJ2-5	-	CASSMSYRGTGETQYF	TGTGCCAGTAGTATGTCCTATAGGGGGACGGGGGAGACCCAGTACTTC
TRBV10-2	-	TRBJ1-1	once	CASSESTGGTEAFF	TGCGCCAGCAGTGAGTCCACGGGGGGAACTGAAGCTTTCTTT
TRBV28	-	TRBJ1-5	-	CASRTLVGGNQPQHF	TGTGCCAGCAGGACACTCGTAGGAGGCAATCAGCCCCAGCATTTT
TRBV29-1	TRBD1	TRBJ2-7	-	CSVEGRGNYEQYF	TGCAGCGTTGAGGGCAGGGGGAACTACGAGCAGTACTTC
TRBV5-6	-	TRBJ2-7	-	CASSPWGWTYEQYF	TGTGCCAGCTCCCCGTGGGGGTGGACCTACGAGCAGTACTTC
TRBV29-1	TRBD1	TRBJ2-7	-	CSAARDRADEQYF	TGCAGCGCCGCCCGGGACAGGGCGGACGAGCAGTACTTC
TRBV7-7	-	TRBJ2-5	once	CASSSSGSQGTQYF	TGTGCCAGCAGCTCCTCCGGGTCCCAGGGGACCCAGTACTTC
TRBV5-6	TRBD1	TRBJ1-1	-	CASSLRGHTEAFF	TGTGCCAGCAGCCTAAGGGGGCACACTGAAGCTTTCTTT
TRBV5-4	TRBD1	TRBJ2-5	-	CASSLGGEVETQYF	TGTGCCAGCAGCTTAGGGGGCGAGGTGGAGACCCAGTACTTC
TRBV9	TRBD2	TRBJ2-5	-	CASSTGLAGQETQYF	TGTGCCAGCAGCACAGGACTAGCGGGTCAAGAGACCCAGTACTTC
TRBV10-3	-	TRBJ2-7	once	CAISHPGDYEQYF	TGTGCCATCAGCCATCCAGGGGACTACGAGCAGTACTTC
TRBV18	TRBD1	TRBJ2-5	-	CASSPLGTGKETQYF	TGTGCCAGCTCACCACTTGGGACAGGGAAAGAGACCCAGTACTTC
TRBV9	-	TRBJ2-7	few	CASSVEEASSSYEQYF	TGTGCCAGCAGCGTAGAAGAAGCGTCGAGCTCCTACGAGCAGTACTTC
TRBV4-1	TRBD2	TRBJ2-7	-	CASSQEISGRIRGGEQYF	TGCGCCAGCAGCCAAGAAATTAGCGGGAGGATCCGAGGGGGCGAGCAGTACTTC
TRBV28	-	TRBJ2-3	-	CASSNLAGWVDTQYF	TGTGCCAGCAGTAATCTCGCGGGATGGGTAGATACGCAGTATTTT
TRBV27	-	TRBJ1-3	-	CASSRGHPSSGNTIYF	TGTGCCAGCAGCAGGGGACACCCCTCCTCTGGAAACACCATATATTTT
TRBV6-1	-	TRBJ2-7	-	CASSEYVRRAGGNEQYF	TGTGCCAGCAGTGAATATGTGCGTAGGGCTGGAGGCAACGAGCAGTACTTC
TRBV18	-	TRBJ2-5	-	CASSPPSVQETQYF	TGTGCCAGCTCACCACCCTCGGTACAAGAGACCCAGTACTTC
TRBV2	-	TRBJ2-7	-	CASSNTGPYTYEQYF	TGTGCCAGCAGCAACACGGGACCCTATACCTACGAGCAGTACTTC
TRBV11-2	TRBD2	TRBJ2-5	-	CASSLSTSGGQETQYF	TGTGCCAGCAGCTTATCAACTAGCGGGGGGCAAGAGACCCAGTACTTC
TRBV20-1	-	TRBJ2-5	-	CSALTETQYF	TGCAGTGCTTTAACCGAGACCCAGTACTTC
TRBV19	TRBD1	TRBJ2-2	-	CASSRDRGLSTGELFF	TGTGCCAGTAGTCGGGACAGGGGGCTGAGCACCGGGGAGCTGTTTTTT
TRBV4-1	TRBD1	TRBJ2-7	-	CASSQLPGQGAWEQYF	TGCGCCAGCAGCCAACTCCCGGGACAGGGGGCTTGGGAGCAGTACTTC